The next 19 T cell receptor beta chains were all read from a single sample in a study of cytomegalovirus exposure and HLA in healthy donors. PCR used 60 Vbeta primers and 13 Jbeta primers. Sequencing was performed with immunoSEQ multiplex PCR; in TCRdb, only in-frame clones are kept and a portion is missing. Among under 250,000 clones, just over 75% were seen once, and the ten largest hold 0.63%. Sequenced sample: PBMCs. These receptor sequences come from a man younger than 35 in good health and CMV-seronegative.

V gene TRBV19 combines with J gene TRBJ1-5, with a weak D call TRBD1 (6 bases). This CDR3 is 15 amino acids long. The germline V gene encodes CDR1 LNHDA and CDR2 SQIVND (reference sequence). With 6 bases removed from V and 3 bases from J, the gap between germline ends came to 15 bases. For the CDR3, the DNA is TGTGCCAGTAGAGACCCTGGGGGCTACAATCAGCCCCAGCATTTT. This codes for CASRDPGGYNQPQHF. The entire variable domain, with the rest obtained from reference TRBV19 and TRBJ1-5, is as follows: DGGITQSPKYLFRKEGQNVTLSCEQNLNHDAMYWYRQDPGQGLRLIYYSQIVNDFQKGDIAEGYSVSREKKESFPLTVTSAQKNPTAFYLCASRDPGGYNQPQHFGDGTRLSIL.

This clone was counted only a few times. V usage is TRBV10-1 and J usage is TRBJ1-5; D is uncertain. Germline V gives CDR1 WNHNN, CDR2 SYGVQD (reference sequence). The CDR3 extends over 13 amino acids. The V end was cut by 0 bases, the J end by 5 bases, with 5 bases between. The CDR3 loop is CASSESGYQPQHF. Here the CDR3 DNA reads TGCGCCAGCAGTGAGTCCGGGTATCAGCCCCAGCATTTT.

V gene TRBV15 combines with J gene TRBJ2-3; tentative D call: TRBD1 (5 bases). Trimming cost V 3 bases and J 5 bases, with 15 bases left between them. This CDR3 spans 15 amino acids. Germline lookup yields CDR1 LNHNV and CDR2 YYDKDF (reference sequence). DNA of the CDR3: TGTGCCACCAGCAGCGACATAACCCAGGGAGATACGCAGTATTTT. It codes for CATSSDITQGDTQYF.

V and J are TRBV4-2 and TRBJ1-6; 7 bases agree with TRBD1. The CDR3 runs to 15 residues. J was trimmed by 7 bases and V by 0 bases; bases with no gene match: 3. Germline assignment: CDR1 LGHNA and CDR2 YNFKEQ. The CDR3 protein is CASSQEQGQNSPLHF. The DNA for the CDR3 is TGTGCCAGCAGCCAAGAACAGGGACAGAATTCACCCCTCCACTTT.

The CDR3 DNA reads as TGTGCCAGCAGCCGCGGACAGGGGCCCTACGAGCAGTACTTC. Translation gives CASSRGQGPYEQYF. This rearrangement joins TRBV28 to TRBJ2-7; 9 bases are a match to TRBD1. After removal of 6 bases from V and 2 bases from J, the junction contained 5 bases not matched to a gene. CDR1 and CDR2 from the germline V gene are MDHEN and SYDVKM. This CDR3 has 14 amino acids.

This clone was counted between two and nine times. The V call is TRBV7-8, the J call TRBJ1-2, with D perhaps matching TRBD1 (5 bases). The CDR3 contains 17 residues. The germline V and J ends were trimmed by 4 bases and 8 bases, with 26 bases remaining between them. The germline CDR1 and CDR2 sequences are SGHVS and FQNEAQ. The CDR3 protein is CASSSPGGGRIPGGYTF. The CDR3 region has the DNA TGTGCCAGCAGCTCACCCGGGGGTGGCAGGATACCGGGAGGCTACACCTTC.

V usage is TRBV7-9 and J usage is TRBJ2-7, with 9 positions matching TRBD1. Trimming took 5 bases from V and 3 from J; bases not matched to a gene: 11. The germline V gene has CDR1 SEHNR and CDR2 FQNEAQ (reference sequence). The CDR3 has 16 amino acids. CDR3 loop: CASSPGGGTGFYEQYF. DNA of the CDR3: TGTGCCAGCAGCCCCGGGGGCGGGACAGGGTTCTACGAGCAGTACTTC.

V and J are TRBV20-1 and TRBJ2-7, with a weak D call TRBD2 (5 bases). Germline-derived CDR1 and CDR2 are DFQATT and SNEGSKA (reference sequence). The CDR3 length is 11 residues. V lost 2 bases and J lost 5, with 7 bases in between. As DNA, the CDR3 is TGCAGTGCTAGACGGGAAAACGAGCAGTACTTC. Translated, it gives CSARRENEQYF.

The chain is built from TRBV7-8 and TRBJ2-7, with 8 bases identical to TRBD1. Per germline, CDR1 SGHVS and CDR2 FQNEAQ. The CDR3 has 16 residues. Trimming at V came to 2 bases and at J to 2 bases, leaving 8 bases not matched to a gene. CDR3 sequence (DNA): TGTGCCAGCAGCTTACCGGGACAGGTCTTTCCCTACGAGCAGTACTTC. Encoded protein: CASSLPGQVFPYEQYF.

V usage is TRBV10-3 and J usage is TRBJ1-1; 10 nucleotides match TRBD1. The CDR3 has 14 residues. Germline V CDR1 and CDR2: ENHRY, SYGVKD. The J segment lost 8 bases and the V segment lost 3 bases, leaving 6 bases of the junction unmatched. The CDR3 DNA is TGTGCCATCAGTGACCGGGACAGGGGACCCGAAGCTTTCTTT. This translates into CAISDRDRGPEAFF.

The chain is built from TRBV2 and TRBJ2-5; D is unclear. The J call could be wrong; TRBJ2-7 is a better fit for the DNA end. Germline CDR1 and CDR2: SNHLY and FYNNEI. CDR3 length: 12 amino acids. This CDR3 reads CASTNRPYEQYF. In nucleotides, the CDR3 is TGTGCCAGCACGAACAGACCGTACGAGCAGTACTTC.

This chain links TRBV27 with TRBJ1-1; maybe TRBD1 (5 bases). The V end lost 11 bases, the J end lost 4 bases, and 14 bases lay between the germline ends. Germline V gene sequence: CDR1 MNHEY, CDR2 SMNVEV (reference sequence). This CDR3 is 12 amino acids long. The CDR3 loop is CACYGGGTEAFF. The CDR3 DNA follows: TGTGCCTGTTATGGGGGGGGCACTGAAGCTTTCTTT.

This chain links TRBV6-5 with TRBJ2-1; possibly TRBD1 for D (6 bases). Trimming cost V 5 bases and J 4 bases, with 15 bases left between them. The CDR3 consists of 15 residues. Germline V lookup: CDR1 MNHEY, CDR2 SVGAGI. In nucleotides, the CDR3 is TGTGCCAGCAGTAAGAACCGGGACACTTACAATGAGCAGTTCTTC. Amino acid sequence: CASSKNRDTYNEQFF.

This clone was found many times. The rearrangement joins TRBV5-6 to TRBJ1-2; TRBD1 matches 7 bases. The CDR3 runs to 14 residues. Germline V lookup: CDR1 SGHDT, CDR2 YYEEEE. The junction had 9 bases not matched to a gene; V was cut back by 4 bases and J by 6 bases. DNA of the CDR3: TGTGCCAGCAGCCGGACCGACAGGGTCGATGGCTACACCTTC. It translates to CASSRTDRVDGYTF.

This clone occurred once. This chain links TRBV5-4 with TRBJ2-2, with TRBD2 matching over 10 bases. V shed 0 bases, J shed 4 bases, and the junction held 9 bases outside the gene matches. Germline CDR1 SGHNT, CDR2 YYREEE (reference sequence). CDR3 length equals 18 residues. This chain's CDR3 is CASSLAGAGGIGTGELFF. The CDR3 bases are TGTGCCAGCAGCTTGGCCGGAGCGGGAGGGATAGGCACCGGGGAGCTGTTTTTT.

The chain employs TRBV7-2 and TRBJ2-2, with a possible D match to TRBD1 (6 bases). The CDR3 covers 14 residues. CDR1 is SGHTA and CDR2 is FQGNSA in the germline V gene. Trimming took 3 bases from V and 6 from J, leaving 11 bases between them. The CDR3 loop is CASSFHQGPGELFF. As DNA, the CDR3 is TGTGCCAGCAGCTTTCATCAGGGGCCCGGGGAGCTGTTTTTT.

The gene calls are TRBV13 and TRBJ2-5, with D uncertain. The J call is doubtful: the DNA matches TRBJ2-7 better. CDR1 and CDR2 from the germline V gene are PRHDT and FYEKMQ (reference sequence). This CDR3 spans 11 amino acids. DNA of the CDR3: TGTGCCAGCAGCTCGTCCTACGAGCAGTACTTC. Its translation is CASSSSYEQYF.

The V call is TRBV10-3, the J call TRBJ1-1; 7 bases align to TRBD1. The CDR3 contains 16 residues. Germline-derived CDR1 and CDR2 are ENHRY and SYGVKD. Trimming at V came to 3 bases and at J to 7 bases, leaving 14 bases not matched to a gene. The CDR3 reads CAISDGSGGLFGEAFF. The CDR3 DNA is TGTGCCATCAGTGATGGGTCAGGGGGTTTATTCGGTGAAGCTTTCTTT.

CDR3 loop: CASSKFGGSGTEAFF. The CDR3 nucleotides are TGTGCCAGCAGCAAATTCGGAGGGAGTGGCACTGAAGCTTTCTTT. J is TRBJ1-1 and V is TRBV21-1. TRBV21-1 is marked as a pseudogene. This CDR3 is 15 amino acids long.